This T cell receptor (beta chain) was profiled in a study of identical twins. Study observations and caveats: Cross-sectional statistical analysis, not tracking of the same donors, underpinned the conclusions.

In TCRdb, the 5' RACE reads were re-called with MiXCR into one record per CDR3 protein. The data contain 200,000 or so distinct CDR3 sequences, about 7.5% of them singletons. There are 14 residues in the CDR3. V was shortened by 1 base and J by 2 bases, with 9 bases between the two germline ends. The germline gives CDR1 MNHEY, CDR2 SMNVEV (reference sequence). This clonotype was recorded many times. The antigen is not known. The same data also went into a second study, on yellow fever vaccine responses in identical twins.

Sample: memory (CD45RO+) T cells sorted from blood. V usage is TRBV27 and J usage is TRBJ2-7; D unclear. The clonotype originates from a woman younger than 35 in good health. The CDR3 sequence is CASSLLSQPYEQYF. CDR3 coding DNA: TGTGCCAGCAGTTTATTGAGTCAGCCCTACGAGCAGTACTTC.